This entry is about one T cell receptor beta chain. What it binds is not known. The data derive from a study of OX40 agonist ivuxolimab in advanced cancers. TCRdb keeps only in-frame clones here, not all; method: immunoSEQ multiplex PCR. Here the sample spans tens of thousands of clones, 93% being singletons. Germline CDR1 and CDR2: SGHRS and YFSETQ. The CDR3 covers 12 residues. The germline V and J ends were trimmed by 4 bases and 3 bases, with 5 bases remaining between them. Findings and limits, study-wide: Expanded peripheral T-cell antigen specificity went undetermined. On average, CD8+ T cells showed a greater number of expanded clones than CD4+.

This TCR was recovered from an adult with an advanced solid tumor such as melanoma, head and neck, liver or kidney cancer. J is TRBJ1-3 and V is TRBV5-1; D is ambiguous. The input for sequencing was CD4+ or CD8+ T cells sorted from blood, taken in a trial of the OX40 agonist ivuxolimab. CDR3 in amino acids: CASSPFGNTIYF. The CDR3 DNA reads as TGCGCCAGCAGCCCGTTTGGAAACACCATATATTTT.